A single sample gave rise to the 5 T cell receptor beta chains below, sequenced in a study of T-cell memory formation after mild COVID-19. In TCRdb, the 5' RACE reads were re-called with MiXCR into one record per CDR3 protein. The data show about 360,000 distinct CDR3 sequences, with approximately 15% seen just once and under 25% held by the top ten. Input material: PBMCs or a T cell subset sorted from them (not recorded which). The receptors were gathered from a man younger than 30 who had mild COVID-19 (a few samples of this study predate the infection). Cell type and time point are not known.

The CDR3 DNA sequence: TGTGCCAGCAGTGATCGGGGGTTCCAAGAGACCCAGTACTTC. Encoded protein: CASSDRGFQETQYF. The genes are TRBV6-1 and TRBJ2-5, with D maybe TRBD2 (6 bases). CDR3 size: 14 residues. Trimming cost V 3 bases and J 1 base, with 9 bases left between them. From germline, CDR1 is MNHNS and CDR2 SASEGT.

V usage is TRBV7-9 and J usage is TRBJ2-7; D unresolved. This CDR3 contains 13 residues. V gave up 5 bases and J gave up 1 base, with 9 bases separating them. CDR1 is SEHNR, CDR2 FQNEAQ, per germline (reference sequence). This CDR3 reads CASSPLGSYEQYV. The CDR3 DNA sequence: TGTGCCAGCAGCCCTCTCGGTTCCTACGAGCAGTACGTC.

CDR3 coding DNA: TGTGCCAGCAGTGCGGGACTTCAGTCGGAAGAGACCCAGTACTTC. Its translation is CASSAGLQSEETQYF. The V and J genes are TRBV2 and TRBJ2-5, with D possibly matching TRBD2 (6 bases). Germline V CDR1 and CDR2: SNHLY, FYNNEI. The ends were cut back, 4 bases at V and 3 bases at J, with 15 bases in the middle. The CDR3 consists of 15 residues.

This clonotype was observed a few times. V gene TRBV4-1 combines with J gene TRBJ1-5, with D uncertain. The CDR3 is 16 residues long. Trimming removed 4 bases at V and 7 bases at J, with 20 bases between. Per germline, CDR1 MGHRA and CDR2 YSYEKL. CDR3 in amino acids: CASSRESPPPVQPQHF. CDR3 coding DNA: TGCGCCAGCAGCCGAGAGTCCCCTCCCCCCGTACAGCCCCAGCATTTT.

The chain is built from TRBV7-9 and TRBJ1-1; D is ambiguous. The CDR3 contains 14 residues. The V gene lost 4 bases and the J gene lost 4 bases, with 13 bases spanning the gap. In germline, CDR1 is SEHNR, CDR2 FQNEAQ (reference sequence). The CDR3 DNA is TGTGCCAGCAGCTCAAGCGGGCACTCCACTGAAGCTTTCTTT. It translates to CASSSSGHSTEAFF.